The following is a T cell receptor (beta chain) sequence with its context. Antigen: not known. This CDR3 spans 14 amino acids. V was pared by 5 bases and J by 5 bases, with 15 bases between. CDR1 SEHNR and CDR2 FQNEAQ come from the germline V gene (reference sequence). The data were taken from a study of cytotoxic CD8 clonotypes in ibrutinib-treated CLL. Looking at the study overall: Collecting the response samples happened after a median 12 months of treatment, with a range of 6 to 36.

General observations from the study: Baseline values of clonality outstripped age-matched healthy donors and followed circulating CD8+ T-cell counts.

Depths of 1 in 200,000 to 1 in 1 million T cells were the sequencing target. The assay was immunoSEQ multiplex PCR, and TCRdb's table has in-frame clones only and misses some. This table holds about 200,000 clones, around three quarters found once. Genomic DNA in a quantity of roughly 2.2 micrograms was derived from cryopreserved PBMCs for TCR beta libraries. The sequenced sample was PBMCs, obtained after 24 months of ibrutinib treatment. The sequence derives from a human donor with chronic lymphocytic leukemia. The chain employs TRBV7-9 and TRBJ1-2; D is ambiguous. CDR3 protein: CASSPPGELYGYTF. The DNA of the CDR3 is TGTGCCAGCAGCCCCCCCGGGGAATTATATGGCTACACCTTC.